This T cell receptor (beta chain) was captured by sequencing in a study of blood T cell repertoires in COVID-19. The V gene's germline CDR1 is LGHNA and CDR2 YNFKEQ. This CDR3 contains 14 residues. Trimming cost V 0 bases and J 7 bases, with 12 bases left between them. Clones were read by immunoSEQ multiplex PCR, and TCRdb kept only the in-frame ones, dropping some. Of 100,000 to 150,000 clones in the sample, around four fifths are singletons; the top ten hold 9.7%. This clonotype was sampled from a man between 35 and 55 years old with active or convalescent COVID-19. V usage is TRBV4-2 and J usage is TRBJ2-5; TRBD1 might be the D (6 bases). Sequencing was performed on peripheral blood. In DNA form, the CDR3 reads TGTGCCAGCAGCCAAGAAGACAGGCTGGGGACCCAGTACTTC. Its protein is CASSQEDRLGTQYF.